Listed here are 7 T cell receptor beta chains from one sample, sequenced in a study of blood T cell repertoires in COVID-19. TCRdb's table, derived via immunoSEQ multiplex PCR, lists solely in-frame clones and lacks some. Of around 250,000 clones in the sample, roughly 87% were seen once. Sequencing was performed on peripheral blood. These receptors were obtained from a human donor in a cohort sampled during active COVID-19.

The V gene is TRBV7-9, the J gene TRBJ1-2; D is unresolved. The CDR3 extends over 14 amino acids. CDR1 is SEHNR, CDR2 FQNEAQ, per germline (reference sequence). The V end lost 2 bases, the J end lost 10 bases, and 17 bases lay between the germline ends. CDR3: CASSLLGGGAFYTF. The CDR3 nucleotides read TGTGCCAGCAGCTTATTAGGTGGCGGCGCGTTCTACACCTTC.

The chain has TRBV3-1 (or the pseudogene TRBV3-2) and TRBJ1-3; tentatively, D is TRBD1 (5 bases). CDR3 length equals 18 residues. Germline CDR1 LGHDT, CDR2 YNNKEL (reference sequence). V lost 1 base to trimming and J lost 0 bases, with 16 bases between them. This CDR3 reads CASSQVGGRLSSGNTIYF. The CDR3 bases are TGTGCCAGCAGCCAAGTGGGGGGGAGACTGAGCTCTGGAAACACCATATATTTT.

The rearrangement links TRBV5-4 to TRBJ2-3, with 7 bases matching TRBD1. The CDR3 is 13 residues long. Looked up from germline, CDR1 is SGHNT and CDR2 is YYREEE (reference sequence). V was clipped by 8 bases and J by 5 bases; unmatched bases: 8. CDR3 region: CASTTGDGDTQYF. In DNA, the CDR3 is TGTGCCAGTACAACAGGGGACGGAGATACGCAGTATTTT.

This chain joins TRBV19 and TRBJ1-6; 8 nucleotides match TRBD1. Germline V gene lookup returns CDR1 LNHDA and CDR2 SQIVND (reference sequence). CDR3 length: 16 amino acids. Losses at the gene ends were 2 bases for V and 4 bases for J; bases not matched to a gene: 4. CDR3 coding DNA: TGTGCCAGTAGTATAAGGGACAGGATTTATAATTCACCCCTCCACTTT. Its translation: CASSIRDRIYNSPLHF. The full variable domain, with the rest looked up from reference TRBV19 and TRBJ1-6, is DGGITQSPKYLFRKEGQNVTLSCEQNLNHDAMYWYRQDPGQGLRLIYYSQIVNDFQKGDIAEGYSVSREKKESFPLTVTSAQKNPTAFYLCASSIRDRIYNSPLHFGNGTRLTVT.

The rearrangement uses TRBV13 and TRBJ2-7; D may be TRBD1 (5 bases). The CDR3 contains 13 residues. V was clipped by 3 bases and J by 0 bases, with 6 bases between them. CDR1 and CDR2 (germline): PRHDT, FYEKMQ (reference sequence). CDR3 region: CASSFRASYEQYF. The CDR3 bases are TGTGCCAGCAGCTTCAGGGCCTCCTACGAGCAGTACTTC.

The chain couples TRBV12-3 or TRBV12-4 to TRBJ1-2, with D maybe TRBD1 (5 bases). The CDR3 has 11 amino acids. Trimming took off 6 bases at V and 8 bases at J, with 10 bases between the two ends. CDR3 amino acids: CASSTGGGYTF. CDR3 DNA sequence: TGTGCCAGCAGCACAGGTGGGGGCTACACCTTC.

The chain has TRBV29-1 and TRBJ2-7; a weak D match, TRBD1 (7 bases). The CDR3 covers 13 residues. Germline V gene sequence: CDR1 SQVTM, CDR2 ANQGSEA. V shed 5 bases and J shed 6 bases, with 17 bases lying between them. The CDR3 region is CSVKTGTWSEQYF. For the CDR3, the DNA is TGCAGCGTTAAGACAGGGACTTGGTCCGAGCAGTACTTC.